These T cell receptor beta chains were read from a single sample in a study of siplizumab effects on memory and regulatory T cells. Here immunoSEQ multiplex PCR was the method, and the copy in TCRdb shows in-frame clones only, minus some. Of roughly 56,000 clones listed, just over 90% are singletons. The specimen sequenced was CD8+ T cells sorted from blood. These receptors all come from a human donor in good health. CDR3s include the opening cysteine and the closing phenylalanine or tryptophan.

v_call: TRBV9
cdr3_aa: CASSDGRAGVGTDTQYF

v_call: TRBV4-2
cdr3_aa: CASSQAGAYEQYF

v_call: TRBV4-1
cdr3_aa: CASRASSGTDTQYF

v_call: TRBV18
cdr3_aa: CASRFSPHEQFF

v_call: TRBV7-2
cdr3_aa: CASSLIGGSNQPQHF

v_call: TRBV7-9
cdr3_aa: CASSPPGGYEQYF

v_call: TRBV18
cdr3_aa: CASSPETDSYEQYF

v_call: TRBV29-1
cdr3_aa: CSVESGPGELFF

v_call: TRBV7-9
cdr3_aa: CASSLGTSEAFF

v_call: TRBV18
cdr3_aa: CASSPRDGDEQYF

v_call: TRBV7-3
cdr3_aa: CASSIGTSGSTDTQYF

v_call: TRBV30
cdr3_aa: CAWTPWASGSYEQYF

v_call: TRBV28
cdr3_aa: CASTPTGEGGYTF

v_call: TRBV2
cdr3_aa: CASNLAGGLGEQFF

v_call: TRBV7-9
cdr3_aa: CASSPPPEEETQYF

v_call: TRBV11-2
cdr3_aa: CASSSVRVEQYF

v_call: TRBV11-2
cdr3_aa: CASSSISGRYEQYF

v_call: TRBV6-1
cdr3_aa: CASSELAGGTHAQYF

v_call: TRBV6-1
cdr3_aa: CASSASGQALNTEAFF

v_call: TRBV20-1
cdr3_aa: CSAQTQETQYF

v_call: TRBV6-5
cdr3_aa: CASSHSSGRAGELFF

v_call: TRBV7-2
cdr3_aa: CASSDQGLGYEQYF

v_call: TRBV7-9
cdr3_aa: CASSLVGDYEQYF

v_call: TRBV9
cdr3_aa: CASSRSGQLSAGYTF

v_call: TRBV27
cdr3_aa: CASSFAGPNEKLFF

v_call: TRBV6-5
cdr3_aa: CASSYFPGGSYEQYF

v_call: TRBV4-3
cdr3_aa: CASSQVFGRYNEQFF

v_call: TRBV10-3
cdr3_aa: CAISESKQWGNQPQHF

v_call: TRBV27
cdr3_aa: CASSFSGAINEQFF

v_call: TRBV6-1
cdr3_aa: CASSEGTVSGNTIYF

v_call: TRBV19
cdr3_aa: CASSILAGGGYNEQFF

v_call: TRBV6-4
cdr3_aa: CASSDSGSLGTNYNEQFF

v_call: TRBV14
cdr3_aa: CASSRPASNEQFF

v_call: TRBV27
cdr3_aa: CASSLSVWNTEAFF

v_call: TRBV7-8
cdr3_aa: CASSPTRGQGSGEQYF

v_call: TRBV29-1
cdr3_aa: CSVEGTGGGQPQHF

v_call: TRBV19
cdr3_aa: CASRRLAGGRGETQYF

v_call: TRBV29-1
cdr3_aa: CSVEASGWVPEAFF

v_call: TRBV28
cdr3_aa: CASSPTGDEQYF

v_call: TRBV4-1
cdr3_aa: CASSQDRNTIYF

v_call: TRBV7-6
cdr3_aa: CASSLARGAGNEQFF

v_call: TRBV7-9
cdr3_aa: CASSLVGLAGQETQYF

v_call: TRBV27
cdr3_aa: CASSSGTGGNQPQHF

v_call: TRBV4-1
cdr3_aa: CASSPASTYEQYF

v_call: TRBV6-1
cdr3_aa: CASSGTSGILDTQYF

v_call: TRBV7-9
cdr3_aa: CASSPPTPNYGYTF

v_call: TRBV29-1
cdr3_aa: CSGYRGGELFF

v_call: TRBV27
cdr3_aa: CASSFTGETGELFF

v_call: TRBV9
cdr3_aa: CASSVEGILGQPQHF

v_call: TRBV7-9
cdr3_aa: CASSLGLAGDNEQFF

v_call: TRBV25-1
cdr3_aa: CASSELSAGGYNEQFF

v_call: TRBV6-6
cdr3_aa: CATWDRGLYEQYF

v_call: TRBV28
cdr3_aa: CASSLVSANEQFF

v_call: TRBV9
cdr3_aa: CASSPQLGPSDKNIQYF

v_call: TRBV4-3
cdr3_aa: CASSQGVWAPEQFF

v_call: TRBV2
cdr3_aa: CATDGTRPYEQYF

v_call: TRBV27
cdr3_aa: CASSLHRTGNIQYF

v_call: TRBV7-8
cdr3_aa: CASSPQGSVNTEAFF

v_call: TRBV19
cdr3_aa: CASSIDGGSGANVLTF